Shown below are 29 T cell receptor beta chains from a single sample sequenced in a study of CD4+ T cells in melanoma. TCRdb's table, derived via immunoSEQ multiplex PCR, lists solely in-frame clones and lacks some. This table holds about 140,000 clones, approximately 91% found once. All receptors derive from a human donor with melanoma.

This CDR3 is CASSQEASGNTDTQYF. The CDR3 nucleotides are TGTGCCAGCAGCCAAGAGGCTAGCGGGAACACAGATACGCAGTATTTT. The chain joins TRBV4-2 to TRBJ2-3, with 9 bases fitting TRBD2. V shed 0 bases and J 2 bases; nucleotides not matched to a gene: 3. CDR3 length equals 16 residues. Looked up from germline, CDR1 is LGHNA and CDR2 is YNFKEQ.

V usage is TRBV7-2 and J usage is TRBJ1-5, with D possibly TRBD1 on 6 matching bases. The CDR3 loop spans 15 amino acids. V lost 1 base, J lost 2 bases, and 9 bases lay in between. Per germline, CDR1 SGHTA and CDR2 FQGNSA. The chain's CDR3 is CASSLGSGGNQPQHF. The CDR3 nucleotides read TGTGCCAGCAGCTTAGGGTCAGGGGGCAATCAGCCCCAGCATTTT.

The chain joins TRBV6-1 to TRBJ1-6, with a possible D match to TRBD1 (6 bases). Trimming shortened V by 7 bases and J by 10 bases, and 20 bases separated the two germline ends. Germline CDR1 MNHNS, CDR2 SASEGT. The CDR3 is 15 amino acids. CDR3 sequence (DNA): TGTGCCAGCACCCCACCTATCTCAGGGACATCACCCCTCCACTTT. Translating gives CASTPPISGTSPLHF.

The rearrangement uses TRBV29-1 and TRBJ1-3, with 10 bases that match TRBD1. Germline CDR1 and CDR2: SQVTM and ANQGSEA. The CDR3 extends over 15 amino acids. V shed 5 bases, J shed 3 bases, and the junction held 7 bases outside the gene matches. CDR3 residues: CSVSSDRGHGNTIYF. The CDR3 DNA follows: TGCAGCGTTTCCTCAGACAGGGGGCATGGAAACACCATATATTTT.

CDR3 in DNA: TGTGCCAGCTCGGAAACAGGGCATCAGCCCCAGCATTTT. Protein sequence: CASSETGHQPQHF. The rearrangement joins TRBV18 to TRBJ1-5; D might be TRBD1 (6 bases). This CDR3 contains 13 residues. The V end was cut by 6 bases, the J end by 5 bases, with 11 bases between. CDR1 KGHSH and CDR2 LQKENI come from the germline V gene.

The chain has TRBV7-9 and TRBJ1-1; tentative D call: TRBD1 (6 bases). Germline V gives CDR1 SEHNR, CDR2 FQNEAQ (reference sequence). Trimming shortened V by 4 bases and J by 4 bases, and 13 bases separated the two germline ends. This CDR3 region has 14 residues. The DNA for the CDR3 is TGTGCCAGCAGCTCACAGGGTAGACGCACTGAAGCTTTCTTT. Protein: CASSSQGRRTEAFF.

The chain's CDR3 is CASGPGGLNYEQYF. As DNA, the CDR3 is TGTGCCAGCGGGCCCGGGGGCCTCAACTACGAGCAGTACTTC. This chain uses TRBV7-3 with TRBJ2-7, with D perhaps assigned TRBD1 or TRBD2 (6 bases each). The CDR3 is 14 residues long. Trimming removed 8 bases from V and 3 bases from J, with 17 bases in between. CDR1 and CDR2 from the germline V gene are SGHTA and FQGTGA.

About this clone: The junction departs from the called germline gene at one end, perhaps through a read error. This rearrangement joins TRBV7-7 to TRBJ2-3; 7 bases agree with TRBD1. The CDR3 contains 15 residues. Germline-derived CDR1 and CDR2 are SSHAT and FNYEAQ (reference sequence). As DNA, the CDR3 is TGTGCTAGCAGCTTAACAGGGGTTCGTTCAGATACGCAGTATTTT. Its protein product is CASSLTGVRSDTQYF. The complete variable domain, with remaining parts taken from reference TRBV7-7 and TRBJ2-3, reads GAGVSQSPRYKVTKRGQDVTLRCDPISSHATLYWYQQALGQGPEFLTYFNYEAQPDKSGLPSDRFSAERPEGSISTLTIQRTEQRDSAMYRCASSLTGVRSDTQYFGPGTRLTVL.

This clone was counted once. This rearrangement joins TRBV5-1 to TRBJ1-2; 10 nucleotides agree with TRBD1. Losses at the gene ends were 0 bases for V and 10 bases for J; bases not matched to a gene: 6. CDR3 length: 14 residues. CDR1 is SGHRS and CDR2 is YFSETQ in the germline V gene. The CDR3 loop reads CASSLAQGTGAYTF. CDR3 coding DNA: TGCGCCAGCAGCTTGGCACAAGGGACAGGGGCCTACACCTTC.

The rearrangement joins TRBV12-2 to TRBJ1-5; the table's D call, TRBD1, has no DNA check behind it. TRBV12-2 is noted as a pseudogene. The CDR3 covers 14 residues. The CDR3 sequence: CASRPNSSNQPQHF. The DNA of the CDR3 is TGTGCAAGTCGCCCAAACAGTAGCAATCAGCCCCAGCATTTT.

The chain couples TRBV9 to TRBJ1-2; D remains ambiguous. Trimming left V 0 bases short and J 3 bases short, with 9 bases between. The CDR3 contains 14 residues. Germline values: CDR1 SGDLS, CDR2 YYNGEE. The CDR3 loop reads CASSVEGQDYGYTF. CDR3 nucleotides: TGTGCCAGCAGCGTAGAGGGCCAGGACTATGGCTACACCTTC.

This clone was detected only once. This chain links TRBV6-5 with TRBJ1-2; D uncertain. This CDR3 is built from 13 residues. CDR1 and CDR2 from the germline V gene are MNHEY and SVGAGI. V lost 2 bases, J lost 4 bases, and 8 bases lay in between. The CDR3 protein is CASSYGQVYGYTF. The CDR3 nucleotides read TGTGCCAGCAGTTACGGGCAGGTCTATGGCTACACCTTC.

In this sample, this clone turned up once. CDR3 coding DNA: TGTGCCAGCCTGCTTTGGGGGGCCACTGAAGCTTTCTTT. Translation: CASLLWGATEAFF. V is TRBV2 and J is TRBJ1-1; weak D call: TRBD1 (6 bases). Germline-derived CDR1 and CDR2 are SNHLY and FYNNEI. The CDR3 extends over 13 amino acids. Deletions cut 8 bases from V and 4 bases from J, with 14 bases between.

Concerning this clone: The germline gene is not matched at one end of the junction; a read error may be the cause. The chain is built from TRBV7-7 and TRBJ2-5; D is perhaps TRBD2 (6 bases). This CDR3 is 15 amino acids long. CDR1 and CDR2 from the germline V gene are SSHAT and FNYEAQ (reference sequence). In DNA, the CDR3 is TGTGCTAGCAGCCCCAGACTAGTTCTGTCCGAGACCCAGTACTTC. This gives the protein CASSPRLVLSETQYF.

The V and J genes are TRBV29-1 and TRBJ1-2, with D perhaps TRBD1 (5 bases). Trimming removed 4 bases at V and 2 bases at J, with 11 bases between. This CDR3 comprises 13 residues. CDR1 and CDR2 (germline): SQVTM, ANQGSEA. CDR3 coding DNA: TGCAGCGTTGTCAAAACAGGCAACTATGGCTACACCTTC. This translates into CSVVKTGNYGYTF.

The rearrangement uses TRBV9 and TRBJ1-5; no definite D call. CDR3 size: 14 residues. The germline CDR1 and CDR2 sequences are SGDLS and YYNGEE. V lost 0 bases and J 9 bases, leaving 13 bases between the germline ends. DNA of the CDR3: TGTGCCAGCAGCGTAGATCCGGGTAAGTCGCCCCAGCATTTT. Translating gives CASSVDPGKSPQHF.

This clone was counted only a few times. DNA for the CDR3: TGCGCCAGCACGCCCCTGACAGGTTCCTACGAGCAGTACTTC. It encodes CASTPLTGSYEQYF. The chain combines TRBV5-1 with TRBJ2-7, with D possibly being TRBD1 (6 bases). The V and J ends lost 6 bases and 1 base respectively, with 14 bases between them. Germline assignment: CDR1 SGHRS and CDR2 YFSETQ. The CDR3 length is 14 residues.

The chain links TRBV6-1 to TRBJ2-7; 15 bases align to TRBD2. J was trimmed by 2 bases and V by 7 bases; bases with no gene match: 3. The germline V gene has CDR1 MNHNS and CDR2 SASEGT. The CDR3 runs 15 residues. CDR3 nucleotides: TGTGCCAGCACCGGACTAGCGGGGGGGACCTACGAGCAGTACTTC. Protein sequence: CASTGLAGGTYEQYF.

The V gene is TRBV5-1, the J gene TRBJ2-2; D unresolved. The V gene's germline CDR1 is SGHRS and CDR2 YFSETQ. Trimming removed 1 base from V and 6 bases from J, with 7 bases in between. This CDR3 is built from 13 residues. CDR3 protein: CASSLFEAGELFF. The CDR3, as DNA: TGCGCCAGCAGCTTGTTTGAGGCCGGGGAGCTGTTTTTT.

The chain has TRBV30 and TRBJ1-3; D remains ambiguous. Germline CDR1 GTSNPN, CDR2 SVGIG (reference sequence). CDR3 length: 12 residues. The V end lost 5 bases, the J end lost 0 bases, and 5 bases lay between the germline ends. Here the CDR3 DNA reads TGTGCCTGGGGAAGCTCTGGAAACACCATATATTTT. Amino acid sequence: CAWGSSGNTIYF.

The V gene is TRBV5-5, the J gene TRBJ2-7; D is undetermined. CDR3 length: 11 amino acids. V was shortened by 3 bases and J by 6 bases, with 7 bases between the two germline ends. Germline CDR1 is SGHKS and CDR2 is YYEKEE (reference sequence). CDR3 sequence reads: CASSWRSEQYF. Here the CDR3 DNA reads TGTGCCAGCAGCTGGCGTAGCGAGCAGTACTTC.

This clone was found a few times. At the DNA level, this CDR3 is encoded by other sequences in the same sample as well. This chain joins TRBV5-1 and TRBJ2-1; TRBD2 matches 12 bases. Germline loops: CDR1 SGHRS, CDR2 YFSETQ. The junction had 2 bases not matched to a gene; V was cut back by 3 bases and J by 4 bases. CDR3 size: 15 residues. The chain's CDR3 is CASSSSGGGYNEQFF. The CDR3, as DNA: TGCGCCAGCAGCTCTAGCGGGGGGGGTTACAATGAGCAGTTCTTC.

V is TRBV4-1 and J is TRBJ2-3, with D tentatively TRBD1 or TRBD2 (5 bases each). Per germline, CDR1 MGHRA and CDR2 YSYEKL. Trimming stripped 3 bases from V and 2 bases from J, with 18 bases between. This CDR3 has 17 residues. The CDR3 sequence: CASSHSPARGDTDTQYF. CDR3 in DNA: TGCGCCAGCAGCCATTCCCCCGCGAGGGGCGACACAGATACGCAGTATTTT.

The chain combines TRBV29-1 with TRBJ2-5; 10 positions agree with TRBD2. The better agreement between TRBJ2-7 and the DNA end casts doubt on the J call. The CDR3 is 14 amino acids. Germline CDR1 reads SQVTM; CDR2 reads ANQGSEA. The CDR3 nucleotides are TGCAGCGTCGTAGCGGGGGGCCTGCTCTACGAGCAGTACTTC. Translating gives CSVVAGGLLYEQYF.

V gene TRBV5-1 combines with J gene TRBJ2-3, with D perhaps TRBD2 (5 bases). V dropped 4 bases and J dropped 4 bases, with 10 bases sitting between them. Per germline, CDR1 SGHRS and CDR2 YFSETQ. The CDR3 loop spans 13 amino acids. CDR3 in DNA: TGCGCCAGCAGCACCGGACTGTCAGATACGCAGTATTTT. It specifies CASSTGLSDTQYF.

The gene calls are TRBV5-4 and TRBJ2-3; maybe TRBD2 (6 bases). Germline CDR1 reads SGHNT; CDR2 reads YYREEE (reference sequence). Trimming removed 6 bases from V and 3 bases from J, with 11 bases in between. There are 13 residues in the CDR3. CDR3 loop: CASTDGGTDTQYF. Written as DNA, the CDR3 is TGTGCCAGCACAGATGGGGGGACAGATACGCAGTATTTT.

The chain uses TRBV5-5 and TRBJ1-5, with D unresolved. Trimming removed 2 bases at V and 3 bases at J, with 12 bases between. Looked up from germline, CDR1 is SGHKS and CDR2 is YYEKEE (reference sequence). CDR3 length: 15 amino acids. The CDR3 DNA is TGTGCCAGCAGCTTAATTTCAGGTGTCAATCAGCCCCAGCATTTT. This translates into CASSLISGVNQPQHF.

This chain joins TRBV9 and TRBJ2-3; 14 bases line up with TRBD2. V lost 0 bases to trimming and J lost 5 bases; unmatched junction nucleotides: 5. The CDR3 has 17 amino acids. Germline CDR1 reads SGDLS; CDR2 reads YYNGEE. The CDR3 DNA sequence: TGTGCCAGCAGCGTAGCGACTAGCGGGGGGGCCCAAGATACGCAGTATTTT. It codes for CASSVATSGGAQDTQYF.

The chain employs TRBV6-5 and TRBJ2-1; no clear D gene. The germline V and J ends were trimmed by 2 bases and 6 bases, with 8 bases remaining between them. This CDR3 is built from 13 residues. Germline V gives CDR1 MNHEY, CDR2 SVGAGI. The CDR3 protein is CASSYEERNEQFF. The CDR3, as DNA: TGTGCCAGCAGTTACGAGGAGCGCAATGAGCAGTTCTTC.